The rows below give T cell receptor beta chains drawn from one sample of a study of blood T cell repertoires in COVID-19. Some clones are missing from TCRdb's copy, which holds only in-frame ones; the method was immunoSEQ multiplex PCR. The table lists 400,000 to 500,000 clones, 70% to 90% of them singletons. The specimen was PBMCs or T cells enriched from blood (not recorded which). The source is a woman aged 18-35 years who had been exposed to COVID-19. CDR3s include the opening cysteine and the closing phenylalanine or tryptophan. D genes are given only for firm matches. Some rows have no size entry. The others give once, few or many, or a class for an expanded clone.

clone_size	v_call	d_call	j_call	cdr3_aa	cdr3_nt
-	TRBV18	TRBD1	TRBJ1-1	CASSPQGHSNTEAFF	TGTGCCAGCTCGCCACAGGGGCATTCGAACACTGAAGCTTTCTTT
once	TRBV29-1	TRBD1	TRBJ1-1	CSGRTGGANEAFF	TGCAGCGGGCGAACAGGGGGCGCGAATGAAGCTTTCTTT
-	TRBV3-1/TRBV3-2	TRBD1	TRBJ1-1	CASSQDQGARTEAFF	TGTGCCAGCAGCCAAGATCAGGGGGCAAGGACTGAAGCTTTCTTT
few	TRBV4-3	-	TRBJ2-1	CASSQDSTPGSANEQFF	TGCGCCAGCAGCCAAGACAGTACGCCAGGTTCGGCAAATGAGCAGTTCTTC
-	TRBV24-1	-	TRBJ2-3	CATSDFSGYTDTQYF	TGTGCCACCAGTGATTTTTCCGGGTATACAGATACGCAGTATTTT
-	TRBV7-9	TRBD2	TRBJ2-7	CASSLGTSGRAYEQYF	TGTGCCAGCAGCTTGGGAACTAGCGGGAGGGCCTACGAGCAGTACTTC
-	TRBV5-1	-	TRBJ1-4	CASSLVTGTGEKLFF	TGCGCCAGCAGCTTGGTAACAGGGACGGGCGAAAAACTGTTTTTT
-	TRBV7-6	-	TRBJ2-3	CASSLIQGPDTQYF	TGTGCCAGCAGCTTAATACAGGGCCCAGATACGCAGTATTTT
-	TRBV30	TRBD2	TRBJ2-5	CAWKLAGLETQYF	TGTGCCTGGAAACTAGCGGGGTTGGAGACCCAGTACTTC
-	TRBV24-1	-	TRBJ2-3	CATSQVGGTDTQYF	TGTGCCACCAGTCAGGTAGGGGGCACAGATACGCAGTATTTT